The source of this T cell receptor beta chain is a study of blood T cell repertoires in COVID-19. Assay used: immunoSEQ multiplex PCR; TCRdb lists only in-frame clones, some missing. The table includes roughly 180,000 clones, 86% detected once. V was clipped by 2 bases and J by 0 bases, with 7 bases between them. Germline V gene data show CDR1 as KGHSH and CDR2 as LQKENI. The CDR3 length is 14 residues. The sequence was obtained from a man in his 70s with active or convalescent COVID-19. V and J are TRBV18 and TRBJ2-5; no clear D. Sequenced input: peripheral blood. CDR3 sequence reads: CASSPSEYQETQYF. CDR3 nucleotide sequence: TGTGCCAGCTCACCATCGGAGTACCAAGAGACCCAGTACTTC.